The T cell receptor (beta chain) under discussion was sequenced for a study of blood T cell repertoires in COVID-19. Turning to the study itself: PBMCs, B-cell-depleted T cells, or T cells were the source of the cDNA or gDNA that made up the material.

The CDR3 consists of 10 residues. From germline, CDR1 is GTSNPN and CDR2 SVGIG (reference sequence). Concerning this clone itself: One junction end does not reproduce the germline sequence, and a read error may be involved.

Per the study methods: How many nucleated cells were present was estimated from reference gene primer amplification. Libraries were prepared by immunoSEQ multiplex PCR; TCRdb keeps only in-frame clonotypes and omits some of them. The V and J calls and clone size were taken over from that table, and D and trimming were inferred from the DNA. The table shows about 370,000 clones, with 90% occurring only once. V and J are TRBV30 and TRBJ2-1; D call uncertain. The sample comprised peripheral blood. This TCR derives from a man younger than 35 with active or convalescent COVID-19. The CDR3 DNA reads TGTGCCTGGGGTGTCGTTGAGCAGTTCTTC. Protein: CAWGVVEQFF.